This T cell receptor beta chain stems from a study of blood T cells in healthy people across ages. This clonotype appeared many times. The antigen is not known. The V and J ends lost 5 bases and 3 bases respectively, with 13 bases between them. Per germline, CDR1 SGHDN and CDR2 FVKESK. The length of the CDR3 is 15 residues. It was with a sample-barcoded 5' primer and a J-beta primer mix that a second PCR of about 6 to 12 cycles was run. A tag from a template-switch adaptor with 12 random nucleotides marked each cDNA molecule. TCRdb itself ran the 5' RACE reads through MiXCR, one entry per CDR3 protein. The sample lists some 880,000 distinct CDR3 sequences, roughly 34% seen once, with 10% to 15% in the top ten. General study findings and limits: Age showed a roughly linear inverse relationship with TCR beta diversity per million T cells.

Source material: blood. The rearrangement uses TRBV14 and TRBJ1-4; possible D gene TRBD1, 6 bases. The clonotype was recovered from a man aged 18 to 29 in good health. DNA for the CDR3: TGTGCCAGCAGCACGCTGGGGACATCTAATGAAAAACTGTTTTTT. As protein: CASSTLGTSNEKLFF.